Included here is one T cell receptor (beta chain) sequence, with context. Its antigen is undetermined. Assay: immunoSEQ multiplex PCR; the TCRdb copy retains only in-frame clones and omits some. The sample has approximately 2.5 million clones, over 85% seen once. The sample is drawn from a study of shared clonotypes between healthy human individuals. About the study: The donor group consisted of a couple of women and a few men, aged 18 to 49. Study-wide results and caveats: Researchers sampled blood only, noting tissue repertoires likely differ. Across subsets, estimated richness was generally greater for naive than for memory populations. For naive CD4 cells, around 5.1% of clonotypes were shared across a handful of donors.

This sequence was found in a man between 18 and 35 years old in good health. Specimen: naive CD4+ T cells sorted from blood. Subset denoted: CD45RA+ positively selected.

The CDR3 sequence is CASSVGAQLKGEQYF. The DNA for the CDR3 is TGTGCCAGCAGCGTAGGTGCCCAACTGAAAGGGGAGCAGTACTTC. This rearrangement joins TRBV9 to TRBJ2-7; D gene uncertain. The germline V gene has CDR1 SGDLS and CDR2 YYNGEE. This CDR3 has 15 amino acids. The ends were cut back, 0 bases at V and 7 bases at J, with 17 bases in the middle.